One and the same sample provided the 9 T cell receptor beta chains below, sequenced in a study of blood T cell repertoires in COVID-19. Assay: immunoSEQ multiplex PCR; the TCRdb copy retains only in-frame clones and omits some. The sample lists some 380,000 clones, around 87% seen once, with 6.5% in the top ten. The sequenced sample consisted of peripheral blood. These receptors were collected from a man aged 18 to 29 with active or convalescent COVID-19.

The genes are TRBV28 and TRBJ1-2; D uncertain. CDR1 MDHEN and CDR2 SYDVKM come from the germline V gene. V was clipped by 6 bases and J by 5 bases, with 13 bases between them. The CDR3 loop spans 13 amino acids. CDR3 DNA: TGTGCCAGCAGCCTCCCAGTACGATATGGCTACACCTTC. Encoded protein: CASSLPVRYGYTF.

The chain combines TRBV28 with TRBJ1-4; 8 bases are a match to TRBD1. Trimming took 7 bases from V and 3 from J; bases not matched to a gene: 4. Germline values: CDR1 MDHEN, CDR2 SYDVKM. The CDR3 loop spans 14 amino acids. CDR3 loop: CASNKQGANEKLFF. The CDR3, as DNA: TGTGCCAGCAATAAACAGGGGGCTAATGAAAAACTGTTTTTT.

The chain carries TRBV15 and TRBJ2-7; 9 nucleotides align to TRBD1. The CDR3 consists of 17 residues. V gave up 2 bases and J gave up 0 bases; unmatched junction bases: 8. CDR1 and CDR2 from the germline V gene are LNHNV and YYDKDF (reference sequence). CDR3 in amino acids: CATSRSTGGSFSYEQYF. The DNA for the CDR3 is TGTGCCACCAGCAGATCCACAGGGGGCTCGTTCTCCTACGAGCAGTACTTC.

The gene calls are TRBV11-2 and TRBJ1-1; D is uncertain. This CDR3 comprises 16 residues. The V gene lost 1 base and the J gene lost 1 base, with 13 bases spanning the gap. Germline V gene lookup returns CDR1 SGHAT and CDR2 FQNNGV. CDR3 protein: CASSLVAGKENTEAFF. CDR3 coding DNA: TGTGCCAGCAGCTTAGTGGCCGGGAAAGAGAACACTGAAGCTTTCTTT.

This clone came up once. J is TRBJ2-7 and V is TRBV20-1, with 7 positions matching TRBD2. The CDR3 loop spans 14 amino acids. J was trimmed by 4 bases and V by 3 bases; bases with no gene match: 9. Germline V gene lookup returns CDR1 DFQATT and CDR2 SNEGSKA (reference sequence). This chain's CDR3 is CSASSAGDLYEQYF. The CDR3 region has the DNA TGCAGTGCTAGTTCGGCGGGGGACCTATACGAGCAGTACTTC.

The rearrangement links TRBV11-2 to TRBJ1-2, with TRBD1 matching over 7 bases. Germline V lookup: CDR1 SGHAT, CDR2 FQNNGV. V was clipped by 3 bases and J by 6 bases; unmatched bases: 13. The CDR3 runs 16 residues. CDR3 sequence reads: CASSFSGTADVNGYTF. CDR3 nucleotide sequence: TGTGCCAGCAGCTTTTCTGGGACAGCAGACGTGAATGGCTACACCTTC.

The chain links TRBV5-1 to TRBJ2-5; the match to TRBD2 covers 9 bases. After removal of 0 bases from V and 5 bases from J, the junction contained 8 bases not matched to a gene. The germline V gene encodes CDR1 SGHRS and CDR2 YFSETQ. CDR3 length: 16 amino acids. The CDR3 protein is CASSLGASGVGETQYF. The CDR3 DNA is TGCGCCAGCAGCTTGGGCGCTAGCGGGGTCGGTGAGACCCAGTACTTC.

The rearrangement joins TRBV6-6 to TRBJ1-2, with D possibly matching TRBD1 (6 bases). CDR1 is MNHNY and CDR2 is SVGAGI in the germline V gene (reference sequence). The CDR3 has 12 residues. V lost 6 bases and J lost 4, with 9 bases in between. The CDR3 spells CASSMTGYGYTF. CDR3 sequence (DNA): TGTGCCAGCAGCATGACAGGCTATGGCTACACCTTC.

V gene TRBV27 combines with J gene TRBJ2-7, with 7 bases lining up with TRBD2. Germline-derived CDR1 and CDR2 are MNHEY and SMNVEV (reference sequence). There are 15 residues in the CDR3. The junction had 9 bases not matched to a gene; V was cut back by 4 bases and J by 3 bases. CDR3 in amino acids: CASSYPGGRIYEQYF. CDR3 sequence (DNA): TGTGCCAGCAGTTACCCCGGGGGGAGGATCTACGAGCAGTACTTC.